One and the same sample provided the 11 T cell receptor beta chains below, sequenced in a study of T cell responses to AZD1222 COVID-19 vaccine. Produced via immunoSEQ multiplex PCR; TCRdb's table is partial and in-frame only. Of around 83,000 clones listed, 92% are singletons. Source: peripheral blood, taken on day 0 of AZD1222 vaccination. All receptors come from an adult in good health.

This clone was counted only a few times. The CDR3 sequence is CASSLTSGIEQYF. DNA for the CDR3: TGTGCCAGCAGTCTGACTAGCGGGATCGAGCAGTACTTC. The chain carries TRBV5-5 and TRBJ2-7; 11 positions agree with TRBD2. The V and J ends lost 5 bases and 6 bases, in that order; junction bases with no gene match: 4. Germline-derived CDR1 and CDR2 are SGHKS and YYEKEE (reference sequence). CDR3 length: 13 amino acids.

The gene calls are TRBV5-1 and TRBJ2-7, with 9 bases lining up with TRBD1. From germline, CDR1 is SGHRS and CDR2 YFSETQ. The V gene end was trimmed by 4 bases and the J gene end by 3 bases; junction bases not matched to a gene: 5. The CDR3 consists of 14 residues. The CDR3 loop reads CASSGTGMIYEQYF. As DNA, the CDR3 is TGCGCCAGCAGCGGGACAGGGATGATCTACGAGCAGTACTTC.

This clone appeared a few times. CDR3 sequence reads: CASSLSGTGVPPLHF. The CDR3 coding sequence is TGTGCCAGCAGTTTATCGGGGACAGGGGTTCCACCCCTCCACTTT. The chain joins TRBV27 to TRBJ1-6; the match to TRBD1 covers 10 bases. This CDR3 contains 15 residues. Per germline, CDR1 MNHEY and CDR2 SMNVEV (reference sequence). V lost 0 bases and J lost 11; bases outside the gene matches: 4.

The V and J genes are TRBV10-3 and TRBJ1-1, with 9 bases matching TRBD1. V lost 6 bases, J lost 11 bases, and 13 bases stayed unmatched. This CDR3 spans 14 amino acids. Germline CDR1 and CDR2: ENHRY and SYGVKD. The CDR3 is CAIRGQGHTPLAFF. The CDR3 DNA is TGTGCCATCAGGGGACAGGGCCATACACCGCTGGCTTTCTTT.

The chain recombines TRBV5-1 with TRBJ1-1; tentative D call: TRBD1 (6 bases). This CDR3 is 13 amino acids long. Trimming stripped 4 bases from V and 4 bases from J, with 11 bases between. Germline values: CDR1 SGHRS, CDR2 YFSETQ. The DNA for the CDR3 is TGCGCCAGCAGCCCCCCACAGGGCACTGAAGCTTTCTTT. This codes for CASSPPQGTEAFF.

The chain uses TRBV3-1 (or the pseudogene TRBV3-2) and TRBJ2-7, with TRBD2 matching over 7 bases. The germline gives CDR1 LGHDT, CDR2 YNNKEL (reference sequence). V was clipped by 1 base and J by 0 bases; unmatched bases: 12. The CDR3 is made up of 18 amino acids. The CDR3 DNA sequence: TGTGCCAGCAGCCAAGCTGCCCTAGCGGAAAAATTCTCCTACGAGCAGTACTTC. It encodes CASSQAALAEKFSYEQYF.

V and J are TRBV6-5 and TRBJ2-3; D remains unclear. There are 16 residues in the CDR3. CDR1 MNHEY and CDR2 SVGAGI come from the germline V gene. V was cut by 0 bases and J by 2 bases, with 12 bases left in between. The CDR3 loop reads CASSYSKEPPTDTQYF. DNA of the CDR3: TGTGCCAGCAGTTACTCGAAAGAGCCCCCCACAGATACGCAGTATTTT.

This clone was seen just once. The genes are TRBV7-2 and TRBJ2-4, with D perhaps TRBD2 (6 bases). Trimming shortened V by 0 bases and J by 0 bases, and 12 bases separated the two germline ends. This CDR3 has 17 residues. CDR1 is SGHTA, CDR2 FQGNSA, per germline. In DNA form, the CDR3 reads TGTGCCAGCAGCTTAGCTAAGGAGGGCAGAGCCAAAAACATTCAGTACTTC. Its protein product is CASSLAKEGRAKNIQYF.

The V and J genes are TRBV2 and TRBJ2-4; 10 bases are shared with TRBD2. CDR3 size: 13 residues. Germline V CDR1 and CDR2: SNHLY, FYNNEI. Trimming at V came to 8 bases and at J to 11 bases, leaving 9 bases not matched to a gene. The CDR3 DNA is TGTGCCAGCGGAGGACTAGCGGAAACAGTTCAGTACTTC. It codes for CASGGLAETVQYF.

The chain carries TRBV6-1 and TRBJ1-5; D is uncertain. The length of the CDR3 is 14 residues. Germline lookup yields CDR1 MNHNS and CDR2 SASEGT. The V end lost 1 base, the J end lost 6 bases, and 10 bases lay between the germline ends. In DNA, the CDR3 is TGTGCCAGCAGTGAAGGGGTGGTACTTCAGCCCCAGCATTTT. Translated, it gives CASSEGVVLQPQHF.

V usage is TRBV10-3 and J usage is TRBJ1-2, with TRBD1 matching over 7 bases. CDR1 is ENHRY, CDR2 SYGVKD, per germline. CDR3 length: 17 residues. J was trimmed by 4 bases and V by 2 bases; bases with no gene match: 13. The CDR3 spells CAISEQTGAHLGYGYTF. The CDR3 bases are TGTGCCATCAGTGAGCAAACAGGGGCCCACTTGGGCTATGGCTACACCTTC.